This paragraph covers one TCR beta chain sequence. This entry is derived from a study of control samples from healthy donors and cancer patients. Data came from immunoSEQ multiplex PCR; TCRdb stores just in-frame clones and leaves some out. The top ten clones hold about 7.8% of a sample with approximately 100,000 clones, more than 85% of them seen once. V was pared by 7 bases and J by 1 base, with 16 bases between. CDR3 length: 14 amino acids. Per the germline V gene, CDR1 is SQVTM and CDR2 is ANQGSEA. The chain combines TRBV29-1 with TRBJ1-1; weak D call: TRBD1 (5 bases). This sequence originates from a man aged 25-40 years in good health. Sequenced input: blood. CDR3 in DNA: TGCAGCGCCGAGTCCCGGGACGGGAACACTGAAGCTTTCTTT. Translating gives CSAESRDGNTEAFF.